The 4 T cell receptor beta chains reported below all come from one sample, sequenced in a study of shared clonotypes between healthy human individuals. Clones were sequenced by immunoSEQ multiplex PCR, and TCRdb holds only the in-frame ones, with some missing. The data show 2 million to 3 million clones, over 85% seen once. Sequenced material: naive CD4+ T cells from PBMCs. Subset denoted: CD45RA+ positively selected. Receptors originate from a young man in good health. Some clones in this sample may be carry-over from other donors' samples.

This chain joins TRBV7-6 and TRBJ2-1; D is uncertain. Germline CDR1 and CDR2: SGHVS and FNYEAQ. The CDR3 is 13 amino acids. Trimming stripped 2 bases from V and 9 bases from J, with 11 bases between. CDR3 in amino acids: CASSLNFGGEQFF. DNA of the CDR3: TGTGCCAGCAGCTTAAATTTCGGCGGTGAGCAGTTCTTC. Full variable domain (remainder filled in from reference TRBV7-6 and TRBJ2-1): GAGVSQSPRYKVTKRGQDVALRCDPISGHVSLYWYRQALGQGPEFLTYFNYEAQQDKSGLPNDRFSAERPEGSISTLTIQRTEQRDSAMYRCASSLNFGGEQFFGPGTRLTVL.

This chain connects TRBV29-1 to TRBJ2-7; 9 nucleotides match TRBD1. The CDR3 is 15 residues long. Germline values: CDR1 SQVTM, CDR2 ANQGSEA. V trimming: 6 bases; J trimming: 2 bases; junction bases outside the gene matches: 11. The CDR3 sequence is CSVVNGGQGTYEQYF. CDR3 bases: TGCAGCGTCGTCAATGGGGGACAGGGAACCTACGAGCAGTACTTC.

The chain carries TRBV7-9 and TRBJ1-2; no definite D call. The CDR3 covers 14 residues. The germline V gene has CDR1 SEHNR and CDR2 FQNEAQ (reference sequence). V lost 5 bases and J 0 bases, leaving 10 bases between the germline ends. CDR3 bases: TGTGCCAGCAGCGACGGTCTCGCTAACTATGGCTACACCTTC. It codes for CASSDGLANYGYTF. Supplemented by reference TRBV7-9 and TRBJ1-2, the full variable domain reads DTGVSQNPRHKITKRGQNVTFRCDPISEHNRLYWYRQTLGQGPEFLTYFQNEAQLEKSRLLSDRFSAERPKGSFSTLEIQRTEQGDSAMYLCASSDGLANYGYTFGSGTRLTVV.

This clone was counted only a few times. The chain combines TRBV4-2 with TRBJ2-3, with TRBD2 identical over 7 bases. There are 15 residues in the CDR3. Germline V gene data show CDR1 as LGHNA and CDR2 as YNFKEQ. V dropped 0 bases and J dropped 4; count of bases not matched to a gene: 4. The DNA for the CDR3 is TGTGCCAGCAGCCAAGACGGGGGGAGTCCAGATACGCAGTATTTT. Its translation: CASSQDGGSPDTQYF.